The 21 T cell receptor beta chains listed next were all sequenced from one sample in a study of shared clonotypes between healthy human individuals. Here immunoSEQ multiplex PCR was the method, and the copy in TCRdb shows in-frame clones only, minus some. Here the sample spans about 2.1 million clones, 80% to 95% being singletons. In the naive CD8 group, cells lacked CD45RO and were positively selected for CCR7, so terminally differentiated effector memory CD45RA+ cells were left out. The specimen was naive CD8+ T cells from PBMCs. The receptor source for this set is a young man in good health. Some clones in this sample may be carry-over from other donors' samples.

There are a few counts of this clone. V usage is TRBV5-1 and J usage is TRBJ2-5; D unresolved. The CDR3 has 14 amino acids. Trimming removed 4 bases from V and 3 bases from J, with 13 bases in between. Germline V gives CDR1 SGHRS, CDR2 YFSETQ. CDR3 DNA sequence: TGCGCCAGCAGCCGAGGCCCGCATGAAGAGACCCAGTACTTC. Amino acid sequence: CASSRGPHEETQYF.

This rearrangement joins TRBV4-3 to TRBJ2-2; D uncertain. Looked up from germline, CDR1 is LGHNA and CDR2 is YSLEER. With 0 bases removed from V and 3 bases from J, the gap between germline ends came to 5 bases. The CDR3 length is 14 residues. The CDR3 DNA reads TGCGCCAGCAGCCAAGATGAGGACACCGGGGAGCTGTTTTTT. It is translated as CASSQDEDTGELFF.

The genes are TRBV9 and TRBJ1-1; D is uncertain. The CDR3 has 14 residues. V dropped 4 bases and J dropped 1 base, with 11 bases sitting between them. CDR1 and CDR2 from the germline V gene are SGDLS and YYNGEE. The CDR3 DNA reads TGTGCCAGCAGCATTTCTGGACGGAACACTGAAGCTTTCTTT. As protein: CASSISGRNTEAFF.

The chain combines TRBV5-1 with TRBJ2-1; either TRBD1 or TRBD2 may fit D (5 bases each). Trimming stripped 2 bases from V and 6 bases from J, with 18 bases between. CDR1 is SGHRS and CDR2 is YFSETQ in the germline V gene. The CDR3 is 16 residues long. CDR3 amino acids: CASSFTIGAAGNEQFF. For the CDR3, the DNA is TGCGCCAGCAGCTTTACGATCGGGGCGGCTGGCAATGAGCAGTTCTTC.

This clone is a singleton in its sample. V usage is TRBV27 and J usage is TRBJ2-3; no clear D. V was shortened by 6 bases and J by 3 bases, with 13 bases between the two germline ends. The CDR3 has 14 amino acids. Germline loops: CDR1 MNHEY, CDR2 SMNVEV (reference sequence). The CDR3 protein is CASSHARTTDTQYF. In nucleotides, the CDR3 is TGTGCCAGCAGCCATGCTAGAACTACAGATACGCAGTATTTT.

This chain uses TRBV11-3 with TRBJ1-1; no firm D call. The CDR3 runs to 13 residues. V lost 5 bases and J 4 bases, leaving 11 bases between the germline ends. CDR1 and CDR2 from the germline V gene are SGHNT and YENEEA. The CDR3 nucleotides are TGTGCCAGCAGCGAAGGAGGTACCACTGAAGCTTTCTTT. This encodes CASSEGGTTEAFF.

A word on this clone: At one boundary the junction diverges from the germline segment, which might be a read error. The chain carries TRBV7-9 and TRBJ2-5, with 7 bases identical to TRBD1. CDR1 and CDR2 from the germline V gene are SEHNR and FQNEAQ (reference sequence). CDR3 length: 12 amino acids. CDR3 protein: CASSSGTEAQYF. The CDR3 nucleotides read TGTGCCAGCAGCTCCGGGACAGAGGCCCAGTACTTC.

The rearrangement uses TRBV11-2 and TRBJ2-7; 11 bases are shared with TRBD1. The J segment lost 5 bases and the V segment lost 4 bases, leaving 4 bases of the junction unmatched. Germline assignment: CDR1 SGHAT and CDR2 FQNNGV. This CDR3 has 14 amino acids. The DNA for the CDR3 is TGTGCCAGCAGCTACGGGACAGGGGGGAACGAGCAGTACTTC. Protein: CASSYGTGGNEQYF.

The chain carries TRBV4-1 and TRBJ2-2, with D unclear. Trimming shortened V by 1 base and J by 6 bases, and 12 bases separated the two germline ends. The CDR3 totals 15 residues. Germline V CDR1 and CDR2: MGHRA, YSYEKL. Written as DNA, the CDR3 is TGCGCCAGCAGCCAAGTAAAAACTTCCTCCGGGGAGCTGTTTTTT. Translation gives CASSQVKTSSGELFF.

The gene calls are TRBV18 and TRBJ1-2; D uncertain. CDR1 KGHSH and CDR2 LQKENI come from the germline V gene. This CDR3 contains 15 residues. V was cut by 2 bases and J by 0 bases, with 10 bases left in between. The CDR3 here is CASSPETVTNYGYTF. The CDR3 DNA reads TGTGCCAGCTCACCAGAGACTGTAACTAACTATGGCTACACCTTC.

The V and J genes are TRBV25-1 and TRBJ2-7; D gene uncertain. Germline values: CDR1 MGHDK, CDR2 SYGVNS. The ends were cut back, 3 bases at V and 2 bases at J, with 5 bases in the middle. The CDR3 extends over 12 amino acids. The CDR3 DNA reads as TGTGCCAGCAGTGATTTAGCCTACGAGCAGTACTTC. It specifies CASSDLAYEQYF.

CDR3 in amino acids: CASSPLLTGDPYEQYF. CDR3 in DNA: TGTGCCAGCAGTCCTCTCTTGACAGGGGACCCCTACGAGCAGTACTTC. This rearrangement joins TRBV28 to TRBJ2-7; 8 bases are a match to TRBD1. The CDR3 contains 16 residues. CDR1 and CDR2 (germline): MDHEN, SYDVKM. The J segment lost 2 bases and the V segment lost 5 bases, leaving 11 bases of the junction unmatched.

The V call is TRBV7-9, the J call TRBJ1-1; D remains unclear. This CDR3 is built from 14 residues. The germline V gene has CDR1 SEHNR and CDR2 FQNEAQ (reference sequence). Trimming removed 0 bases at V and 5 bases at J, with 10 bases between. The chain's CDR3 is CASSLAVIGTEAFF. The CDR3, as DNA: TGTGCCAGCAGCTTAGCGGTGATTGGGACTGAAGCTTTCTTT.

This chain uses TRBV19 with TRBJ2-1; 9 bases are a match to TRBD2. CDR1 LNHDA and CDR2 SQIVND come from the germline V gene (reference sequence). V shed 2 bases, J shed 6 bases, and the junction held 8 bases outside the gene matches. CDR3 length: 16 amino acids. Written as DNA, the CDR3 is TGTGCCAGTAGTATATGGCGGGAGGGCCTAGGCAATGAGCAGTTCTTC. Amino acids: CASSIWREGLGNEQFF.

The chain couples TRBV2 to TRBJ1-4; D is uncertain. V was cut by 2 bases and J by 2 bases, with 18 bases left in between. The CDR3 covers 18 residues. CDR1 and CDR2 from the germline V gene are SNHLY and FYNNEI. The CDR3 loop is CASSENSLSARTNEKLFF. CDR3 DNA sequence: TGTGCCAGCAGTGAAAATTCTCTATCGGCACGGACTAATGAAAAACTGTTTTTT.

The chain recombines TRBV11-2 with TRBJ2-5; D is perhaps TRBD1 or TRBD2 (5 bases each). CDR3 length: 15 amino acids. V was cut by 5 bases and J by 1 base, with 14 bases left in between. Germline V gene data show CDR1 as SGHAT and CDR2 as FQNNGV. The CDR3 nucleotides are TGTGCCAGCAGCAGCCGACGGGACCCCCAAGAGACCCAGTACTTC. It encodes CASSSRRDPQETQYF.

This chain joins TRBV27 and TRBJ2-1; TRBD2 matches 11 bases. V trimming: 8 bases; J trimming: 4 bases; junction bases outside the gene matches: 1. CDR1 MNHEY and CDR2 SMNVEV come from the germline V gene (reference sequence). The CDR3 totals 13 residues. In DNA form, the CDR3 reads TGTGCCAGCCGACTAGCGGGGTACAATGAGCAGTTCTTC. It is translated as CASRLAGYNEQFF.

This chain connects TRBV7-2 to TRBJ2-1; possibly TRBD1 or TRBD2 for D (5 bases each). The germline V gene encodes CDR1 SGHTA and CDR2 FQGNSA. Trimming took off 1 base at V and 15 bases at J, with 16 bases between the two ends. The CDR3 runs to 13 residues. Here the CDR3 reads CASSLGPLGVRFF. The CDR3 region has the DNA TGTGCCAGCAGCTTAGGGCCCCTGGGGGTCCGGTTCTTC.

The chain is built from TRBV7-6 and TRBJ2-3; 8 bases agree with TRBD1. Germline CDR1 reads SGHVS; CDR2 reads FNYEAQ. CDR3 length: 15 amino acids. The J segment lost 5 bases and the V segment lost 3 bases, leaving 7 bases of the junction unmatched. CDR3 protein: CASSLSRGREDTQYF. As DNA, the CDR3 is TGTGCCAGCAGCTTGTCCAGGGGGCGCGAAGATACGCAGTATTTT.

This sequence joins TRBV7-3 and TRBJ2-1; D gene uncertain. Trimming pared 5 bases from V and 6 bases from J, leaving 11 bases between. This CDR3 has 13 amino acids. Germline V CDR1 and CDR2: SGHTA, FQGTGA. This CDR3 is CASSQKRTNEQFF. CDR3 bases: TGTGCCAGCAGCCAAAAAAGGACCAATGAGCAGTTCTTC. The whole variable domain, filled in from reference TRBV7-3 and TRBJ2-1, reads GAGVSQTPSNKVTEKGKYVELRCDPISGHTALYWYRQSLGQGPEFLIYFQGTGAADDSGLPNDRFFAVRPEGSVSTLKIQRTERGDSAVYLCASSQKRTNEQFFGPGTRLTVL.

A note on this clone: The identical CDR3 is also encoded by other nucleotide sequences in the sample. The chain has TRBV13 and TRBJ2-7, with TRBD2 as a possible D gene (6 bases). The germline CDR1 and CDR2 sequences are PRHDT and FYEKMQ (reference sequence). V lost 0 bases and J lost 2, with 8 bases in between. CDR3 size: 14 residues. Here the CDR3 reads CASSLGRGTYEQYF. The CDR3 DNA follows: TGTGCCAGCAGCTTAGGGCGCGGGACCTACGAGCAGTACTTC.